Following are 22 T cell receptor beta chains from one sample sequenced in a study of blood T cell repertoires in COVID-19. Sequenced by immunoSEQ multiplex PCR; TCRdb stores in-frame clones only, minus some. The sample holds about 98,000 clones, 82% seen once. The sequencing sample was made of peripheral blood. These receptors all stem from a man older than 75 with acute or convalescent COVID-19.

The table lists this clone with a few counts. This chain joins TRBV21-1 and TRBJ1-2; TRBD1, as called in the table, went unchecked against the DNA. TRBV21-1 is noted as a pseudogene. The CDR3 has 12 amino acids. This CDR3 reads CASSKTGCGYTF. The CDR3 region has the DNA TGTGCCAGCAGCAAGACAGGGTGTGGCTACACCTTC.

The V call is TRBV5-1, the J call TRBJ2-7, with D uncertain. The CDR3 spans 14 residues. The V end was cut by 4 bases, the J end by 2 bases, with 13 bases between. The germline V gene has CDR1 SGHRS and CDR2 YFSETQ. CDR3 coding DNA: TGCGCCAGCAGCCAGTCAGCGACTGCCTACGAGCAGTACTTC. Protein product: CASSQSATAYEQYF.

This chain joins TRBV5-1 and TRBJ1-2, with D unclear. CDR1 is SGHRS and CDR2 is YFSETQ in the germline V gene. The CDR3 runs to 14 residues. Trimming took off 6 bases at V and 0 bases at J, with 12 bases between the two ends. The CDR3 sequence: CASTPRATNYGYTF. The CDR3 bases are TGCGCCAGCACCCCCCGCGCGACTAACTATGGCTACACCTTC.

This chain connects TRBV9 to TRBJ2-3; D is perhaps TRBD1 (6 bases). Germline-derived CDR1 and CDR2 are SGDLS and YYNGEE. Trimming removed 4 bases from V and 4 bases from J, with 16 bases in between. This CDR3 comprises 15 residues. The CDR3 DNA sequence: TGTGCCAGCAGCCTTTCAGGGGTAGGGGCAGATACGCAGTATTTT. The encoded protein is CASSLSGVGADTQYF.

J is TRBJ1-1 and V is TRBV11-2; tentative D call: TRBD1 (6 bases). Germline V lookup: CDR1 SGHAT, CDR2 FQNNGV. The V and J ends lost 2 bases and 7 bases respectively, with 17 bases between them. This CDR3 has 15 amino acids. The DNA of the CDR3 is TGTGCCAGCAGCTTATTGTCATATCCAGGGGTTGAAGCTTTCTTT. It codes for CASSLLSYPGVEAFF.

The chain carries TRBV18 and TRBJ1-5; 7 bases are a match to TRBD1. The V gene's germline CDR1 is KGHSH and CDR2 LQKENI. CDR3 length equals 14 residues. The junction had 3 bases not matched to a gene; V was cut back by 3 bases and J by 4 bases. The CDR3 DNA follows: TGTGCCAGCTCACCGACAGGGAAGAATCAGCCCCAGCATTTT. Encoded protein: CASSPTGKNQPQHF.

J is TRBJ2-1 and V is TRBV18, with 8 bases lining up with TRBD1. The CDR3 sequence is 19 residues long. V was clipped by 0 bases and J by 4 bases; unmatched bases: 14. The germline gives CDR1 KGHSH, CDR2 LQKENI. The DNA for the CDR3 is TGTGCCAGCTCACCACCCGGGACAGGCCAAAGAGTGCGTTACAATGAGCAGTTCTTC. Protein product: CASSPPGTGQRVRYNEQFF. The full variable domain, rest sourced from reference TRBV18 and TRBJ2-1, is NAGVMQNPRHLVRRRGQEARLRCSPMKGHSHVYWYRQLPEEGLKFMVYLQKENIIDESGMPKERFSAEFPKEGPSILRIQQVVRGDSAAYFCASSPPGTGQRVRYNEQFFGPGTRLTVL.

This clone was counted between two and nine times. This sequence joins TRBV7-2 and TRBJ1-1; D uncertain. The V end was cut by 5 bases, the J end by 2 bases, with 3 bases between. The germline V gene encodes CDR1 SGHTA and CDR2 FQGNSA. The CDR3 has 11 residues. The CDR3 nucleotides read TGTGCCAGCAGCCATAACACTGAAGCTTTCTTT. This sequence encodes CASSHNTEAFF.

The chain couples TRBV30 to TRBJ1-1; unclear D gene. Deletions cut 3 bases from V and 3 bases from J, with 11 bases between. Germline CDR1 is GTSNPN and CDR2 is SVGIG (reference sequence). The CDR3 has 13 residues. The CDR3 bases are TGTGCCTGGAGAATCGAACGGGACACTGAAGCTTTCTTT. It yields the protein CAWRIERDTEAFF.

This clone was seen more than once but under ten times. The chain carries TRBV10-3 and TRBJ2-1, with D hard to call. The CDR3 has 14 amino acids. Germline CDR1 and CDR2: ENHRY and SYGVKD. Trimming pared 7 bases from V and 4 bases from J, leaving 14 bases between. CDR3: CAIKGVSGYNEQFF. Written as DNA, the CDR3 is TGTGCCATCAAAGGCGTCTCAGGATACAATGAGCAGTTCTTC.

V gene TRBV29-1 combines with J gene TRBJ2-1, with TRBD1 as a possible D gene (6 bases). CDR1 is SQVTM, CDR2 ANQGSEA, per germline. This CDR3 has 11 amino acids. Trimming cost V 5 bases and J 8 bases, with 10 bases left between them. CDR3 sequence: CSVYRVHEQFF. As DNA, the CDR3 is TGCAGCGTTTACAGGGTCCATGAGCAGTTCTTC.

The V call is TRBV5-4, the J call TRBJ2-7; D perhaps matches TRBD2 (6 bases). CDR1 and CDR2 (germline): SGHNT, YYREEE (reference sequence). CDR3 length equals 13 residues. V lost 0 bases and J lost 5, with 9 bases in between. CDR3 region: CASSLAGVHEQYF. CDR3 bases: TGTGCCAGCAGCTTGGCGGGGGTCCACGAGCAGTACTTC.

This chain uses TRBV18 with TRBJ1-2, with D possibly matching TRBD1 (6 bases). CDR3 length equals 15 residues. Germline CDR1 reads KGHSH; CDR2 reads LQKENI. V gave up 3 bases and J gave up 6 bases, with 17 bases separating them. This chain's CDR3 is CASSPGLRQGHGYTF. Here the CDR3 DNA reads TGTGCCAGCTCACCGGGGCTCCGGCAGGGGCATGGCTACACCTTC.

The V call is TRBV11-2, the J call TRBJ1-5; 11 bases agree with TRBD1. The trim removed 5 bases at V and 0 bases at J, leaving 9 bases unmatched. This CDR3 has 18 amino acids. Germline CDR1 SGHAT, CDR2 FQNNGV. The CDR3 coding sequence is TGTGCCAGCAGCGCCGGGACAGGGGGGCCTTATAGCAATCAGCCCCAGCATTTT. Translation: CASSAGTGGPYSNQPQHF.

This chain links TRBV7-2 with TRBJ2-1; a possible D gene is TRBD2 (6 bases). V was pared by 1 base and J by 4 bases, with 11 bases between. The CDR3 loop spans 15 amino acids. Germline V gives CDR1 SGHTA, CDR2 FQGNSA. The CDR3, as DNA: TGTGCCAGCAGCTTAGGACTAGGGGCTTACAATGAGCAGTTCTTC. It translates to CASSLGLGAYNEQFF.

CDR3 in amino acids: CASSGGTGNLNTEAFF. The CDR3 DNA sequence: TGCGCCAGCAGCGGTGGGACAGGGAACTTGAACACTGAAGCTTTCTTT. The chain combines TRBV5-1 with TRBJ1-1, with TRBD1 matching 9 bases. The germline CDR1 and CDR2 sequences are SGHRS and YFSETQ. Unmatched junction bases numbered 7, after V lost 4 bases and J lost 0 bases. The CDR3 contains 16 residues.

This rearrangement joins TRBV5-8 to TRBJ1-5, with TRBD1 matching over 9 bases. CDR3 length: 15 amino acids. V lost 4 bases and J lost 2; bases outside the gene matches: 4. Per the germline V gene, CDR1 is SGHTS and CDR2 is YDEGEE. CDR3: CASSAGQGGNQPQHF. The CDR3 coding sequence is TGTGCCAGCAGCGCGGGACAGGGCGGCAATCAGCCCCAGCATTTT.

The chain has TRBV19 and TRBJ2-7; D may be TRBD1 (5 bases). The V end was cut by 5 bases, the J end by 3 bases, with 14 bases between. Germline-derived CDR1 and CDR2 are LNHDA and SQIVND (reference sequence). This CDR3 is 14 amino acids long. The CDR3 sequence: CASSDGRGSYEQYF. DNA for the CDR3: TGTGCCAGTAGTGATGGAAGGGGAAGCTACGAGCAGTACTTC.

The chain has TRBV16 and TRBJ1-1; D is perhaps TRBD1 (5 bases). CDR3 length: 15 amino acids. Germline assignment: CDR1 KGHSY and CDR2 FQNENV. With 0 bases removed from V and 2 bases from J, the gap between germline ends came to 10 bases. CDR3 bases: TGTGCCAGCAGCCAATCAAGAAGGGGTAACACTGAAGCTTTCTTT. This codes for CASSQSRRGNTEAFF. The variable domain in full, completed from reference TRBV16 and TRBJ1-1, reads GEEVAQTPKHLVRGEGQKAKLYCAPIKGHSYVFWYQQVLKNEFKFLISFQNENVFDETGMPKERFSAKCLPNSPCSLEIQATKLEDSAVYFCASSQSRRGNTEAFFGQGTRLTVV.

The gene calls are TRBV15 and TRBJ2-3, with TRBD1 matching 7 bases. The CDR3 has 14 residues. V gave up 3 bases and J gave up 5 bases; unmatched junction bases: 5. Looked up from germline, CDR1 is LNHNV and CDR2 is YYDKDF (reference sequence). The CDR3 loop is CATSRETGVDTQYF. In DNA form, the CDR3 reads TGTGCCACCAGCAGGGAAACAGGGGTAGATACGCAGTATTTT.

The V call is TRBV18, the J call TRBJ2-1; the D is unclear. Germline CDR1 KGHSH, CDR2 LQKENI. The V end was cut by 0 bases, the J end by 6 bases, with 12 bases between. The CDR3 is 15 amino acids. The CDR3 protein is CASSPPSSPRNEQFF. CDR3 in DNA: TGTGCCAGCTCACCACCGTCGAGTCCCCGCAATGAGCAGTTCTTC.

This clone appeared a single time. The CDR3 here is CASSSQGGGGYEQYF. CDR3 DNA: TGTGCCAGCAGCTCCCAAGGGGGAGGGGGCTACGAGCAGTACTTC. The V call is TRBV7-2, the J call TRBJ2-7; D is perhaps TRBD2 (7 bases). Trimming cost V 4 bases and J 3 bases, with 16 bases left between them. The CDR3 runs to 15 residues. CDR1 is SGHTA and CDR2 is FQGNSA in the germline V gene.